This entry lists 26 T cell receptor beta chains sequenced from one sample in a study of CD8+CD57+ T cells in acquired aplastic anemia. Both TCR beta VDJ combination and CDR3 sequence profiling were carried out. Genomic DNA was the template for this profiling. TCRdb reanalysed the reads using MiXCR and keeps one entry per CDR3 protein. This sample has roughly 130,000 distinct CDR3 sequences, with 48% found just once. The sequencing sample was made of sorted CD4+, CD8+, or CD8+CD57+ T cells (not recorded which) from PBMCs. The receptors shown here come from a human donor in good health, serving as a control.

The sample holds a few counts of this clonotype. This chain joins TRBV20-1 and TRBJ1-1; the match to TRBD1 covers 11 bases. The V gene's germline CDR1 is DFQATT and CDR2 SNEGSKA (reference sequence). This CDR3 comprises 16 residues. The V and J ends lost 2 bases and 0 bases, in that order; junction bases with no gene match: 5. The CDR3 nucleotides are TGCAGTGCTAGAACCTGGGACAGGGGGGTGAACACTGAAGCTTTCTTT. Its protein is CSARTWDRGVNTEAFF.

This clonotype has at least ten counts. This chain links TRBV10-3 with TRBJ2-7; 14 nucleotides agree with TRBD2. The CDR3 loop spans 15 amino acids. The J segment lost 6 bases and the V segment lost 7 bases, leaving 8 bases of the junction unmatched. Germline CDR1 is ENHRY and CDR2 is SYGVKD. CDR3 sequence: CAITRTSGGLGEQYF. The CDR3 DNA sequence: TGTGCCATCACTCGGACTAGCGGGGGGTTAGGCGAGCAGTACTTC.

This clonotype was observed a few times. The CDR3 end shows no conserved phenylalanine or tryptophan, and so a read error is likely. This chain joins TRBV2 and TRBJ1-6, with D hard to call. The CDR3 consists of 14 residues. Per germline, CDR1 SNHLY and CDR2 FYNNEI. In DNA form, the CDR3 reads TGTCCCAGCAGAGCGGACGCATATAATTCACCCCTCCACTCT. Translation: CPSRADAYNSPLHS.

The table lists this clonotype with many counts. J is TRBJ2-1 and V is TRBV30; no clear D gene. With 0 bases removed from V and 0 bases from J, the gap between germline ends came to 12 bases. Germline CDR1 GTSNPN, CDR2 SVGIG (reference sequence). The CDR3 is 16 amino acids. DNA of the CDR3: TGTGCCTGGAGTGTAGGCGAGGTGCTCTCCTACAATGAGCAGTTCTTC. Its protein is CAWSVGEVLSYNEQFF.

This clonotype was found many times. J is TRBJ2-3 and V is TRBV9; 8 positions match TRBD2. V gave up 3 bases and J gave up 2 bases; unmatched junction bases: 11. The CDR3 totals 17 residues. In germline, CDR1 is SGDLS, CDR2 YYNGEE. The CDR3 DNA is TGTGCCAGCAGCGCCCCTCGGGGGCGGGGGGTCACAGATACGCAGTATTTT. This codes for CASSAPRGRGVTDTQYF.

This clonotype was observed many times. The chain has TRBV6-2 or TRBV6-3 and TRBJ2-7; TRBD2 aligns across 8 bases. This CDR3 is 15 amino acids long. V trimming: 6 bases; J trimming: 0 bases; junction bases outside the gene matches: 7. The germline gives CDR1 MNHEY, CDR2 SVGEGT. The CDR3 spells CASRSAGGGSYEQYF. The CDR3 nucleotides read TGTGCCAGCAGATCGGCGGGGGGCGGCTCCTACGAGCAGTACTTC.

Worth noting for this clonotype: Given a much more abundant clone one base away, this may be a read error. The chain recombines TRBV5-4 with TRBJ1-2, with D maybe TRBD1 (6 bases). The CDR3 is 16 amino acids. Germline assignment: CDR1 SGHNT and CDR2 YYREEE (reference sequence). V dropped 0 bases and J dropped 4 bases, with 16 bases sitting between them. This CDR3 reads CASSLEPGAKAYGYTF. CDR3 coding DNA: TGTGCCAGCAGCTTGGAACCGGGGGCGAAAGCCTATGGCTACACCTTC.

The chain carries TRBV10-3 and TRBJ1-2; D uncertain. Germline V CDR1 and CDR2: ENHRY, SYGVKD. Trimming removed 4 bases from V and 8 bases from J, with 8 bases in between. This CDR3 is built from 11 residues. The CDR3 coding sequence is TGTGCCATCAGTGCGGTGGGGGGCTACACCTTC. This sequence encodes CAISAVGGYTF.

In its sample, this clonotype was seen many times. The rearrangement links TRBV6-1 to TRBJ1-6; TRBD1 matches at 8 bases. V trimming: 2 bases; J trimming: 5 bases; junction bases outside the gene matches: 5. Germline CDR1 reads MNHNS; CDR2 reads SASEGT. The CDR3 has 16 residues. The DNA for the CDR3 is TGTGCCAGCAGTGAATACATGACAGGGGATAATTCACCCCTCCACTTT. The encoded protein is CASSEYMTGDNSPLHF.

With respect to this clonotype: A junction end diverges from the germline sequence, so it may reflect a read error. The chain couples TRBV20-1 to TRBJ1-6; TRBD1 is a possible D gene (5 bases). Looked up from germline, CDR1 is DFQATT and CDR2 is SNEGSKA (reference sequence). The CDR3 has 12 amino acids. CDR3 bases: TGCAGTGCTAGCGGGGACCTCCCTTTCCCGCATTTT. This encodes CSASGDLPFPHF.

V gene TRBV12-3 or TRBV12-4 combines with J gene TRBJ2-1, with 12 bases fitting TRBD2. V trimming: 2 bases; J trimming: 5 bases; junction bases outside the gene matches: 16. This CDR3 spans 20 amino acids. The CDR3: CASSLRAIINRLAGDNEQFF. DNA for the CDR3: TGTGCCAGCAGTTTACGGGCTATCATCAATAGACTAGCGGGGGACAATGAGCAGTTCTTC.

This clonotype appeared a single time. The chain links TRBV12-3 or TRBV12-4 to TRBJ1-2; a possible D gene is TRBD1 (6 bases). This CDR3 has 15 residues. V lost 6 bases to trimming and J lost 7 bases, with 21 bases between them. The CDR3 is CASRGARGIASGYTF. The CDR3 region has the DNA TGTGCCAGCAGGGGGGCAAGGGGTATTGCTAGTGGCTACACCTTC.

The chain has TRBV11-1 and TRBJ1-2; D might be TRBD1 (5 bases). The CDR3 has 17 amino acids. Germline loops: CDR1 SGHAT, CDR2 FQDESV (reference sequence). V was clipped by 5 bases and J by 0 bases, with 19 bases between them. CDR3 in DNA: TGTGCCAGCAGCACCTTAGTACAGGTACAGGCTAACTATGGCTACACCTTC. Its protein product is CASSTLVQVQANYGYTF.

This clonotype was found a few times. The chain carries TRBV20-1 and TRBJ1-6, with TRBD1 matching over 7 bases. The CDR3 loop spans 14 amino acids. Germline CDR1 is DFQATT and CDR2 is SNEGSKA (reference sequence). V shed 6 bases, J shed 8 bases, and the junction held 10 bases outside the gene matches. Here the CDR3 DNA reads TGCAGTGCCCAGTGGGACAGAATCGATTCACCCCTCCACTTT. As protein: CSAQWDRIDSPLHF.

As regards this clonotype: A much larger clone differs from this one at a single base, so this may be a read error. The V call is TRBV5-1, the J call TRBJ2-7, with 8 bases identical to TRBD2. After removal of 5 bases from V and 6 bases from J, the junction contained 13 bases not matched to a gene. CDR1 and CDR2 (germline): SGHRS, YFSETQ. The CDR3 has 15 residues. The CDR3 nucleotides read TGCGCCAGCAGAGTTTCGCGGGGGGACTTCTGCGAGCAGTACTTC. Translation: CASRVSRGDFCEQYF.

The chain combines TRBV7-9 with TRBJ2-7; 9 bases are a match to TRBD2. V lost 5 bases and J lost 2; bases outside the gene matches: 4. This CDR3 is built from 14 residues. CDR1 is SEHNR and CDR2 is FQNEAQ in the germline V gene (reference sequence). The DNA for the CDR3 is TGTGCCAGCAGCCGAAGCGGGGGGACCTACGAGCAGTACTTC. Protein product: CASSRSGGTYEQYF.

As concerns this clonotype: A clone one base away is much larger, so this may be a read error. This chain uses TRBV7-2 with TRBJ2-3; D remains unclear. Germline assignment: CDR1 SGHTA and CDR2 FQGNSA. The CDR3 has 14 residues. The CDR3 spells CARSPLGRVDTQYF. CDR3 nucleotide sequence: TGTGCCCGCAGCCCCCTTGGACGGGTAGATACGCAGTATTTT.

This chain uses TRBV6-1 with TRBJ2-1; 10 bases line up with TRBD1. The J segment lost 4 bases and the V segment lost 5 bases, leaving 5 bases of the junction unmatched. Germline CDR1 reads MNHNS; CDR2 reads SASEGT. The CDR3 runs to 15 residues. CDR3 in DNA: TGTGCCAGCAGTCGGGACAGGGGAAAATACAATGAGCAGTTCTTC. Translating it yields CASSRDRGKYNEQFF.

This clonotype was recorded only once. The rearrangement uses TRBV7-9 and TRBJ2-7; D is uncertain. The CDR3 length is 12 residues. Germline V CDR1 and CDR2: SEHNR, FQNEAQ (reference sequence). Trimming cost V 5 bases and J 6 bases, with 11 bases left between them. The CDR3 DNA is TGTGCCAGCAGCCAAGACCCATTCGAGCAGTACTTC. Protein product: CASSQDPFEQYF.

This clonotype was recorded at least ten times. The rearrangement uses TRBV5-1 and TRBJ1-5; no reliable D call. Germline V lookup: CDR1 SGHRS, CDR2 YFSETQ. Trimming shortened V by 0 bases and J by 4 bases, and 5 bases separated the two germline ends. The CDR3 is 13 residues long. CDR3 DNA sequence: TGCGCCAGCAGCTTGGCCGAGAATCAGCCCCAGCATTTT. It encodes CASSLAENQPQHF.

This chain joins TRBV10-3 and TRBJ2-3; 9 positions match TRBD2. This CDR3 is 14 amino acids long. V dropped 6 bases and J dropped 6; count of bases not matched to a gene: 7. Looked up from germline, CDR1 is ENHRY and CDR2 is SYGVKD. The CDR3 protein is CAIRAGGNPDTQYF. DNA of the CDR3: TGTGCCATCAGAGCGGGGGGCAACCCGGATACGCAGTATTTT.

A remark on this clonotype: A much larger clone is a single base away; this may be a read error. The V gene is TRBV27, the J gene TRBJ1-5; no clear D. This CDR3 has 14 amino acids. Germline CDR1 MNHEY, CDR2 SMNVEV (reference sequence). With 5 bases removed from V and 9 bases from J, the gap between germline ends came to 17 bases. The CDR3 reads CASSPVRADRPQHF. The CDR3 coding sequence is TGTGCCAGCAGTCCCGTGCGGGCGGATCGGCCCCAGCATTTT.

This clonotype has a count of ten or more. V is TRBV20-1 and J is TRBJ2-1, with TRBD1 identical over 7 bases. CDR1 DFQATT and CDR2 SNEGSKA come from the germline V gene (reference sequence). After removal of 1 base from V and 7 bases from J, the junction contained 7 bases not matched to a gene. This CDR3 comprises 14 residues. CDR3 in DNA: TGCAGTGCTAGAGTAGGGGGCGCGGAAAATGAGCAGTTCTTC. As protein: CSARVGGAENEQFF.

In its sample, this clonotype was seen many times. The chain uses TRBV2 and TRBJ1-2; 9 nucleotides align to TRBD1. The CDR3 has 15 residues. V lost 3 bases to trimming and J lost 7 bases; unmatched junction nucleotides: 9. Germline assignment: CDR1 SNHLY and CDR2 FYNNEI. The CDR3 DNA sequence: TGTGCCAGCAGTGATTCGGGACAGGGATGGATTGGCTACACCTTC. Protein sequence: CASSDSGQGWIGYTF.

This clonotype came up a few times. The V call is TRBV19, the J call TRBJ2-3; perhaps TRBD2 as D (6 bases). CDR3 length equals 16 residues. CDR1 is LNHDA, CDR2 SQIVND, per germline (reference sequence). V lost 7 bases, J lost 8 bases, and 25 bases lay in between. The CDR3 DNA is TGTGCCAGTAAATCCGACGTATCCCTCCGGCGGGGTACGCAGTATTTT. Protein product: CASKSDVSLRRGTQYF.

V and J are TRBV7-2 and TRBJ1-2; TRBD1 is a possible D gene (5 bases). Trimming left V 9 bases short and J 7 bases short, with 15 bases between. CDR1 is SGHTA and CDR2 is FQGNSA in the germline V gene. The CDR3 is made up of 12 amino acids. CDR3 sequence (DNA): TGTGCCAGTAGTATCCTGCAGGGTGGCTACACCTTC. It encodes CASSILQGGYTF.